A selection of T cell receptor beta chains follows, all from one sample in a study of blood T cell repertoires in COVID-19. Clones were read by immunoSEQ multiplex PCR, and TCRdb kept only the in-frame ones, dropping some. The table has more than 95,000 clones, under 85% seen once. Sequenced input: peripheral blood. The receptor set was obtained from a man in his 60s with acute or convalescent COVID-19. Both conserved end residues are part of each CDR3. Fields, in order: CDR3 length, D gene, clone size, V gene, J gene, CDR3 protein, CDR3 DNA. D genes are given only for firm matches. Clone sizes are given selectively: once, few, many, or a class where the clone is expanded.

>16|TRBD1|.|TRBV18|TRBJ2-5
CASSPRQGDRRETQYF
TGTGCCAGCTCACCAAGGCAGGGGGATCGGCGAGAGACCCAGTACTTC
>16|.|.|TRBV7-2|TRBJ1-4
CASSLQTGYPNEKLFF
TGTGCCAGCAGCTTGCAAACAGGCTATCCTAATGAAAAACTGTTTTTT
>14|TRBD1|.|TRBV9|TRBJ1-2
CASSTGQGRYGYTF
TGTGCCAGCAGCACCGGACAGGGGCGCTATGGCTACACCTTC
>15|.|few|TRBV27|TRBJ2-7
CASSLEAGFTYEQYF
TGTGCCAGCAGTTTAGAGGCGGGTTTCACCTACGAGCAGTACTTC
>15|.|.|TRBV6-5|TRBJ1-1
CASSYSGRGNTEAFF
TGTGCCAGCAGTTACTCTGGGCGGGGGAACACTGAAGCTTTCTTT
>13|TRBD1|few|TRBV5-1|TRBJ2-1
CASSWGTGAEQFF
TGCGCCAGCAGCTGGGGGACAGGGGCTGAGCAGTTCTTC
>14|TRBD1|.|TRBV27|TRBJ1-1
CASSEGQAYTEAFF
TGTGCCAGCAGTGAGGGACAGGCTTACACTGAAGCTTTCTTT
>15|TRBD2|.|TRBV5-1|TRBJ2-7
CASSSRLAGGHEQYF
TGCGCCAGCAGCTCCAGACTAGCGGGAGGCCACGAGCAGTACTTC
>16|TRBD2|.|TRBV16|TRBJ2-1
CASSQSAGGPYNEQFF
TGTGCCAGCAGCCAATCAGCGGGAGGGCCCTACAATGAGCAGTTCTTC
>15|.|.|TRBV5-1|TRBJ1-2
CASSLAGGGYDGYTF
TGCGCCAGCAGCTTGGCTGGCGGGGGATACGATGGCTACACCTTC
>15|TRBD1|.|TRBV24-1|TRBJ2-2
CATSALTTGVGELFF
TGTGCCACCAGTGCCTTGACGACAGGGGTGGGGGAGCTGTTTTTT
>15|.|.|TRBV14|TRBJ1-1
CASSPLISGYTEAFF
TGTGCCAGCAGCCCCTTAATATCGGGGTACACTGAAGCTTTCTTT
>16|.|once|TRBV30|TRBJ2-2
CAWRRGMKGTSGELFF
TGTGCCTGGAGACGCGGGATGAAGGGAACCTCCGGGGAGCTGTTTTTT
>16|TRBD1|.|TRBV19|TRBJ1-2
CASSPRDRVFGYGYTF
TGTGCCAGTAGTCCCCGGGACAGAGTTTTTGGCTATGGCTACACCTTC
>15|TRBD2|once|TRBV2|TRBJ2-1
CASTRLAETNNEQFF
TGTGCCAGCACCAGACTAGCGGAGACTAACAATGAGCAGTTCTTC
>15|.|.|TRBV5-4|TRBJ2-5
CASSRGGGIQETQYF
TGTGCCAGCAGCAGGGGGGGTGGGATCCAAGAGACCCAGTACTTC
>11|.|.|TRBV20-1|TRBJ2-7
CSTFHTYEQYF
TGCAGCACCTTCCACACCTACGAGCAGTACTTC
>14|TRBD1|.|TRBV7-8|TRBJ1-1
CASSPRTGGTEAFF
TGTGCCAGCAGCCCGAGGACAGGGGGGACTGAAGCTTTCTTT
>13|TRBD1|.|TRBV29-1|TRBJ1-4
CSGGQGADEKLFF
TGCAGCGGCGGACAGGGGGCTGATGAAAAACTGTTTTTT
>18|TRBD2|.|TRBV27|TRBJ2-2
CASTLLGLAEPRAGELFF
TGTGCCAGCACCCTCCTAGGACTAGCGGAGCCCCGAGCCGGGGAGCTGTTTTTT
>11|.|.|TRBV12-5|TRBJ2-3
CASGSGYTQYF
TGTGCTAGTGGTTCGGGATATACGCAGTATTTT
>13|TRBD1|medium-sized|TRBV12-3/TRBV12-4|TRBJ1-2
CASSYGTGEGYTF
TGTGCCAGCAGCTACGGGACAGGGGAGGGCTACACCTTC
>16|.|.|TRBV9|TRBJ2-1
CASSVLGRSSYNEQFF
TGTGCCAGCAGCGTATTGGGGAGGAGCTCCTACAATGAGCAGTTCTTC
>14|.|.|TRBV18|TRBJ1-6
CASSRNGGNSPLHF
TGTGCCAGCTCACGGAACGGGGGGAATTCACCCCTCCACTTT
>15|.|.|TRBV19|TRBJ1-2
CASSAGTGGTFGYTF
TGTGCCAGTAGTGCCGGGACGGGGGGAACCTTTGGCTACACCTTC
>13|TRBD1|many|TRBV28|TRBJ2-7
CASLGTGGYEQYF
TGTGCCAGCCTCGGGACAGGGGGCTACGAGCAGTACTTC
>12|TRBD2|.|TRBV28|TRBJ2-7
CASTSEREAQYF
TGTGCCAGCACCTCCGAGCGGGAGGCTCAGTACTTC
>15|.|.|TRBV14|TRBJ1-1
CASSQARDWNTEAFF
TGTGCCAGCAGCCAAGCGAGAGACTGGAACACTGAAGCTTTCTTT
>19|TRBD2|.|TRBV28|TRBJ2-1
CASSSALAGGPIAYNEQFF
TGTGCCAGCAGTTCCGCACTAGCGGGAGGGCCAATCGCCTACAATGAGCAGTTCTTC
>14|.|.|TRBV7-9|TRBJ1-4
CASRTGSGNEKLFF
TGTGCCAGCAGAACAGGGTCTGGTAATGAAAAACTGTTTTTT
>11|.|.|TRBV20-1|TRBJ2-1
CSCGRRNEQFF
TGCAGTTGTGGCAGGCGCAATGAGCAGTTCTTC